The 5 T cell receptor beta chains below come from one sample, sequenced in a study of blood T cell repertoires in COVID-19. Clones were sequenced by immunoSEQ multiplex PCR, and TCRdb holds only the in-frame ones, with some missing. The sample includes roughly 200,000 clones, 86% of them seen just once. The sequencing sample was made of peripheral blood. Receptor source: a woman in her 50s with COVID-19, enrolled during active disease.

This clone has just a few counts. V and J are TRBV10-3 and TRBJ2-7; D is possibly TRBD2 (6 bases). Trimming left V 2 bases short and J 0 bases short, with 20 bases between. The germline V gene has CDR1 ENHRY and CDR2 SYGVKD. This CDR3 spans 18 amino acids. The CDR3 bases are TGTGCCATCAGTGAGGGACCCCTGGGGGGATCCTCCTCCTACGAGCAGTACTTC. It yields the protein CAISEGPLGGSSSYEQYF.

V is TRBV5-1 and J is TRBJ2-7; D is perhaps TRBD1 (5 bases). The germline gives CDR1 SGHRS, CDR2 YFSETQ. CDR3 length equals 14 residues. Trimming took off 0 bases at V and 0 bases at J, with 7 bases between the two ends. The CDR3, as DNA: TGCGCCAGCAGCTTGGACAGGTTCTCCTACGAGCAGTACTTC. Translated: CASSLDRFSYEQYF.

The genes are TRBV4-2 and TRBJ2-2; 8 bases fit TRBD2. Germline assignment: CDR1 LGHNA and CDR2 YNFKEQ. Trimming removed 6 bases from V and 5 bases from J; junction bases left unmatched: 8. The CDR3 is 15 residues long. The CDR3, as DNA: TGTGCCAGCAGGGCACGGGGGGGGATGACCGGGGAGCTGTTTTTT. Translating gives CASRARGGMTGELFF.

The V call is TRBV24-1, the J call TRBJ2-1; TRBD2 is a possible D gene (5 bases). The CDR3 spans 14 residues. V was shortened by 5 bases and J by 7 bases, with 14 bases between the two germline ends. In germline, CDR1 is KGHDR, CDR2 SFDVKD. CDR3 sequence: CATSAERSGNEQFF. In DNA, the CDR3 is TGTGCCACCAGTGCAGAGAGGTCGGGAAATGAGCAGTTCTTC.

CDR3 residues: CASSLGVRENIQYF. The DNA for the CDR3 is TGTGCCAGCAGCTTAGGCGTCAGGGAAAACATTCAGTACTTC. The chain combines TRBV7-2 with TRBJ2-4, with D possibly TRBD1 on 5 matching bases. Between the trimmed V and J ends, which lost 1 base and 5 bases, there was a span of 9 bases. CDR3 length: 14 amino acids. Germline loops: CDR1 SGHTA, CDR2 FQGNSA.